This entry lists 19 T cell receptor beta chains sequenced from one sample in a study of T-cell reconstitution after alpha-beta-depleted transplantation in children. Preparation of the TCRbeta library involved a method that used unique molecular identifiers. TCRdb independently ran MiXCR on the PCR reads; one entry per CDR3 protein. Among around 340,000 distinct CDR3 sequences, about an eighth were seen once, and the ten largest hold over 3.5%. Sequencing used PBMCs, obtained from the stem cell graft. Receptors originate from a human donor who donated a stem cell graft to a child with Fanconi anemia.

The V and J genes are TRBV7-9 and TRBJ2-6, with 7 bases that match TRBD2. This CDR3 spans 15 amino acids. The trim removed 5 bases at V and 2 bases at J, leaving 3 bases unmatched. CDR1 SEHNR and CDR2 FQNEAQ come from the germline V gene (reference sequence). Here the CDR3 DNA reads TGTGCCAGCAGCCGGAGCGGGGCTGGGGCCAACGTCCTGACTTTC. This encodes CASSRSGAGANVLTF.

The chain employs TRBV4-3 and TRBJ2-3, with D uncertain. Germline V gene data show CDR1 as LGHNA and CDR2 as YSLEER. The CDR3 has 14 residues. V dropped 0 bases and J dropped 3 bases, with 7 bases sitting between them. The chain's CDR3 is CASSQEADTDTQYF. Here the CDR3 DNA reads TGCGCCAGCAGCCAAGAGGCGGATACAGATACGCAGTATTTT.

In its sample, this clonotype was seen many times. The gene calls are TRBV5-5 and TRBJ2-2; D ambiguous. The V gene's germline CDR1 is SGHKS and CDR2 YYEKEE (reference sequence). V lost 3 bases, J lost 2 bases, and 8 bases lay in between. The CDR3 runs to 14 residues. CDR3 bases: TGTGCCAGCAGCTCCTTCAGCAACACCGGGGAGCTGTTTTTT. Translating gives CASSSFSNTGELFF. Full variable domain (outside the CDR3, taken from reference TRBV5-5 and TRBJ2-2): DAGVTQSPTHLIKTRGQQVTLRCSPISGHKSVSWYQQVLGQGPQFIFQYYEKEERGRGNFPDRFSARQFPNYSSELNVNALLLGDSALYLCASSSFSNTGELFFGEGSRLTVL.

This clonotype turned up a few times. The V gene is TRBV11-2, the J gene TRBJ2-6; TRBD2 agrees at 7 bases. Germline V gives CDR1 SGHAT, CDR2 FQNNGV. This CDR3 is 17 amino acids long. Trimming took 8 bases from V and 0 from J; bases not matched to a gene: 10. The CDR3 nucleotides read TGTGCCAGCGGCTACGGGGGGTCTCACTCTGGGGCCAACGTCCTGACTTTC. This sequence encodes CASGYGGSHSGANVLTF.

Only a few counts were recorded for this clonotype. This rearrangement joins TRBV15 to TRBJ1-5, with D unclear. This CDR3 spans 15 amino acids. V was trimmed by 0 bases and J by 0 bases, leaving 6 bases between them. CDR1 and CDR2 from the germline V gene are LNHNV and YYDKDF (reference sequence). For the CDR3, the DNA is TGTGCCACCAGCAGAGACCCTTATAGCAATCAGCCCCAGCATTTT. This codes for CATSRDPYSNQPQHF.

The table lists this clonotype with many counts. The chain couples TRBV12-3 or TRBV12-4 to TRBJ2-3, with 8 nucleotides matching TRBD1. V shed 3 bases, J shed 0 bases, and the junction held 2 bases outside the gene matches. The CDR3 has 15 amino acids. This CDR3 reads CASSFRGLSTDTQYF. As DNA, the CDR3 is TGTGCCAGCAGTTTCAGGGGGCTGAGCACAGATACGCAGTATTTT.

This clonotype was picked up a small number of times. The CDR3 DNA reads TGTGCCAGCAGCGTACAGGGCTCTTTTAATTCACCCCTCCACTTT. As protein: CASSVQGSFNSPLHF. The rearrangement uses TRBV7-9 and TRBJ1-6; a possible D gene is TRBD1 (6 bases). The V end was cut by 5 bases, the J end by 6 bases, with 14 bases between. Per germline, CDR1 SEHNR and CDR2 FQNEAQ (reference sequence). The CDR3 has 15 amino acids.

CDR3 loop: CAWSVSRADTQYF. The CDR3, as DNA: TGTGCCTGGAGTGTTTCCCGGGCGGATACGCAGTATTTT. The chain employs TRBV30 and TRBJ2-3; the D is unclear. The germline V gene encodes CDR1 GTSNPN and CDR2 SVGIG (reference sequence). V lost 0 bases and J 6 bases, leaving 10 bases between the germline ends. The CDR3 is made up of 13 amino acids.

J is TRBJ2-6 and V is TRBV5-1; D unresolved. The V end lost 5 bases, the J end lost 0 bases, and 9 bases lay between the germline ends. Germline-derived CDR1 and CDR2 are SGHRS and YFSETQ. CDR3 size: 15 residues. CDR3 loop: CASRISNSGANVLTF. The CDR3 bases are TGCGCCAGCAGAATCAGCAACTCTGGGGCCAACGTCCTGACTTTC.

The gene calls are TRBV4-3 and TRBJ1-4, with D tentatively TRBD1 (6 bases). CDR3 length equals 15 residues. From germline, CDR1 is LGHNA and CDR2 YSLEER. Trimming removed 4 bases at V and 6 bases at J, with 15 bases between. CDR3 bases: TGCGCCAGCAGCCTCGATGCCAGGGGTGATGAAAAACTGTTTTTT. It is translated as CASSLDARGDEKLFF.

The chain recombines TRBV4-3 with TRBJ2-2; 8 positions agree with TRBD1. The CDR3 covers 15 residues. Germline CDR1 is LGHNA and CDR2 is YSLEER. V gave up 8 bases and J gave up 3 bases; unmatched junction bases: 8. Written as DNA, the CDR3 is TGCGCCAGCCGTTCTTCAGGGGGCGACACCGGGGAGCTGTTTTTT. Translation gives CASRSSGGDTGELFF.

J is TRBJ1-2 and V is TRBV20-1, with 9 bases aligning to TRBD1. CDR3 size: 15 residues. V gave up 3 bases and J gave up 7 bases; unmatched junction bases: 12. CDR1 DFQATT and CDR2 SNEGSKA come from the germline V gene (reference sequence). The CDR3 sequence: CSASMTGGFNRGYTF. The CDR3 nucleotides read TGCAGTGCTAGTATGACAGGGGGGTTTAACCGTGGCTACACCTTC.

This clonotype was seen only a few times. CDR3 residues: CASSLTGAANHARSYEQYF. The CDR3 DNA reads as TGTGCCAGCAGCTTAACTGGGGCAGCGAACCATGCTAGAAGTTACGAGCAGTACTTC. This chain connects TRBV7-6 to TRBJ2-7; D perhaps matches TRBD1 (5 bases). Between the trimmed V and J ends, which lost 2 bases and 4 bases, there was a span of 27 bases. Per the germline V gene, CDR1 is SGHVS and CDR2 is FNYEAQ. CDR3 length: 19 amino acids.

The rearrangement links TRBV2 to TRBJ2-7; 7 nucleotides agree with TRBD2. The CDR3 consists of 14 residues. Germline assignment: CDR1 SNHLY and CDR2 FYNNEI. The ends lost 6 bases at V and 6 bases at J; junction bases unmatched: 11. This chain's CDR3 is CASSGPAGEGEQYF. In DNA, the CDR3 is TGTGCCAGCAGCGGCCCGGCGGGGGAGGGCGAGCAGTACTTC.

The gene calls are TRBV7-9 and TRBJ2-1; tentative D call: TRBD2 (6 bases). The CDR3 runs to 15 residues. The V end lost 0 bases, the J end lost 7 bases, and 13 bases lay between the germline ends. Looked up from germline, CDR1 is SEHNR and CDR2 is FQNEAQ (reference sequence). CDR3 nucleotides: TGTGCCAGCAGCTTAGCCGGGACTCCCGTTAATGAGCAGTTCTTC. Translated: CASSLAGTPVNEQFF.

Many counts were recorded for this clonotype. V and J are TRBV3-1 and TRBJ1-1; D call uncertain. The CDR3 has 13 amino acids. The germline V gene has CDR1 LGHDT and CDR2 YNNKEL (reference sequence). Trimming removed 3 bases at V and 7 bases at J, with 12 bases between. The CDR3 nucleotides read TGTGCCAGCAGCCACACACTCTACAATGAAGCTTTCTTT. Translation gives CASSHTLYNEAFF.

The chain links TRBV28 to TRBJ2-7; 9 bases are shared with TRBD1. Germline CDR1 MDHEN, CDR2 SYDVKM. This CDR3 is 15 amino acids long. Unmatched junction bases numbered 10, after V lost 4 bases and J lost 6 bases. CDR3 residues: CASSSSPQGALEQYF. In DNA form, the CDR3 reads TGTGCCAGCAGTTCCAGCCCACAGGGGGCTCTCGAGCAGTACTTC.

This clonotype was counted only a few times. The chain uses TRBV12-3 or TRBV12-4 and TRBJ2-5; 7 bases agree with TRBD1. CDR3 length: 14 residues. Trimming cost V 6 bases and J 4 bases; bases outside gene matches: 8. CDR3 residues: CASSRGGWVETQYF. The CDR3 nucleotides are TGTGCCAGCAGCAGAGGGGGCTGGGTAGAGACCCAGTACTTC.

In its sample, this clonotype was seen a few times. The rearrangement links TRBV30 to TRBJ2-3; D remains ambiguous. The CDR3 sequence is 11 residues long. CDR1 and CDR2 from the germline V gene are GTSNPN and SVGIG (reference sequence). Trimming pared 2 bases from V and 4 bases from J, leaving 4 bases between. This CDR3 reads CAWSLADTQYF. The CDR3 region has the DNA TGTGCCTGGAGTCTTGCAGATACGCAGTATTTT.